The T cell receptor beta chain under discussion was sequenced for a study of blood T cell repertoires in COVID-19. Participants classified as exposed had met a COVID-19 case within 2 weeks before study entry. This clone came up a few times. As originally analysed: Estimation of nucleated cell counts was performed using reference gene primer amplification. Assay used: immunoSEQ multiplex PCR; TCRdb lists only in-frame clones, some missing. That table is the source of V, J and clone size, and D and trimming were worked out from the DNA. The sample lists roughly 190,000 clones, 84% occurring once. CDR3 length: 13 residues. Germline lookup yields CDR1 SGHDN and CDR2 FVKESK. V lost 5 bases to trimming and J lost 1 base, with 8 bases between them.

Sequenced: PBMCs or T cells enriched from blood (not recorded which). The chain uses TRBV14 and TRBJ2-5; D is unresolved. The receptor comes from a woman aged 25 to 45 who had been exposed to COVID-19. The CDR3 loop is CASSALVQETQYF. In DNA form, the CDR3 reads TGTGCCAGCAGCGCGTTAGTCCAAGAGACCCAGTACTTC.